A selection of T cell receptor beta chains follows, all from one sample in a study of blood T cells in healthy people across ages. Each CDR3 protein gets one entry after TCRdb re-called the 5' RACE reads with MiXCR. The profile shows hundreds of thousands of distinct CDR3 sequences, under 70% of them singletons. The sequenced material came from blood. The receptors shown here come from a man aged 60-69 years in good health. CDR3s include the opening cysteine and the closing phenylalanine or tryptophan. The order of the fields is clone size, J gene, V gene, D gene, CDR3 DNA, CDR3 protein. D genes are given only for firm matches. Clone size appears in some rows only: once, few, many, or a class for an expanded clone.

>-|TRBJ1-1|TRBV10-3|TRBD1
TGTGCCAGTTCCGGGACAGCGAACACTGAAGCTTTCTTT
CASSGTANTEAFF
>-|TRBJ2-1|TRBV4-1|TRBD2
TGCGCCAGCAGTTGGACTAGCGGCTCCTACAATGAGCAGTTCTTC
CASSWTSGSYNEQFF
>few|TRBJ2-5|TRBV29-1|TRBD1
TGCAGCGTTGGTTCAGGGGGCAGGGGAGAGACCCAGTACTTC
CSVGSGGRGETQYF
>few|TRBJ2-1|TRBV5-6|TRBD2
TGTGCCAGCAGCCCTAGCGGGGGCCTTGAGCAGTTCTTC
CASSPSGGLEQFF
>-|TRBJ2-1|TRBV7-9|-
TGTGCCAGCAGCCCTCAGGGGGGCTCAGGGGTTAAATACAATGAGCAGTTCTTC
CASSPQGGSGVKYNEQFF
>-|TRBJ1-2|TRBV20-1|-
TGCAGTGCTAGAGGGGCGAGGAACCCAGTAGGGGGTTCTAACTATGGCCACACCTTC
CSARGARNPVGGSNYGHTF
>many|TRBJ1-2|TRBV29-1|-
TGCAGCGTTGCGGGGGTGACAGGCGGCTATGGCTACACCTTC
CSVAGVTGGYGYTF
>-|TRBJ2-2|TRBV10-3|-
TGTGCCATCAGCTCCGGGACGGGACACACCGGGGAGCTGTTTTTT
CAISSGTGHTGELFF
>-|TRBJ2-7|TRBV7-9|-
TGTGCCAGCCAGGAGGGCGCGTCCTACGAGCAGTACTTC
CASQEGASYEQYF
>-|TRBJ1-5|TRBV5-8|-
TGTGCCAGCAGGGTGTGGGGGGAAGGGAATCAGCCCCAGCATTTT
CASRVWGEGNQPQHF
>-|TRBJ2-3|TRBV20-1|TRBD2
TGCAGTGCTAGAGGCGCTAGCGGGGTTTTAGATACGCAGTATTTT
CSARGASGVLDTQYF
>-|TRBJ1-4|TRBV25-1|-
TGTGCCAGCAGACTGGACAGTATCGGCGAAAAACTGTTTTTT
CASRLDSIGEKLFF
>-|TRBJ1-1|TRBV29-1|TRBD1
TGCAGCGTTGCCCGACAGGGAGGGAACACTGAAGCTTTCTTT
CSVARQGGNTEAFF
>-|TRBJ2-2|TRBV5-5|TRBD1
TGTGCCAGCAGCCCCCGACAGGGTGGGGGTACCGGGGAGCTGTTTTTT
CASSPRQGGGTGELFF
>-|TRBJ1-6|TRBV13|-
TGTGCCAGCAGCCCGCGTGGGGGATCCCTCCACTTT
CASSPRGGSLHF
>-|TRBJ2-1|TRBV20-1|TRBD2
TGCAGTGCTAGCCGCGCGGGGGTTCACTACAATGAGCAGTTCTTC
CSASRAGVHYNEQFF
>-|TRBJ2-2|TRBV20-1|-
TGCAGTGCCACACAGGGAGGGGGCACCGGGGAGCTGTTTTTT
CSATQGGGTGELFF
>-|TRBJ2-1|TRBV10-1|-
TGCGCCAGCAGTGAGTCGGGAGTGGGGGAGCTTGAGCAGTTCTTC
CASSESGVGELEQFF
>-|TRBJ2-5|TRBV7-2|-
TGTGCCAGCAGCCCAGCAGTAGAGACCCAGTACTTC
CASSPAVETQYF
>-|TRBJ2-5|TRBV3-1|-
TGTGCCAGCAGCCAAGCGCGGCTAGCGGAGACCCAGTACTTC
CASSQARLAETQYF
>-|TRBJ2-7|TRBV20-1|-
TGCAGTGCCTTAGCAAGGGACCCTTACGAGCAGTACTTC
CSALARDPYEQYF
>-|TRBJ1-1|TRBV18|-
TGTGCCAGCCCCCGGGAGGGGTTACAGAACACTGAAGCTTTCTTT
CASPREGLQNTEAFF
>-|TRBJ2-7|TRBV7-2|-
TGTGCCAGCAGCTTATGGCTAGCCGGGGGCAACGAGCAGTACTTC
CASSLWLAGGNEQYF
>-|TRBJ2-3|TRBV9|TRBD2
TGTGCCAGCAGCGTAGGAGTGGGTGGCGGGGGGGCCGCAGATACGCAGTATTTT
CASSVGVGGGGAADTQYF
>-|TRBJ2-3|TRBV29-1|-
TGCAGCGTGGGAAACACGGATACGCAGTATTTT
CSVGNTDTQYF
>once|TRBJ1-1|TRBV29-1|-
TGCAGCGTCCCTTCGGTTGGCACTGAAGCTTTCTTT
CSVPSVGTEAFF
>-|TRBJ1-2|TRBV20-1|-
TGCAGTGCCGAAGGACGTACCTATGGCTACACCTTC
CSAEGRTYGYTF
>-|TRBJ2-3|TRBV7-9|-
TGTGCCAGCAGCTTAGCGGAGCAGGGATATGGGGCAGATACGCAGTATTTT
CASSLAEQGYGADTQYF
>-|TRBJ1-5|TRBV24-1|TRBD1
TGTGCCACCAGTGGTGACAGGGGCCAGCCCCAGCATTTT
CATSGDRGQPQHF
>-|TRBJ2-5|TRBV11-2|TRBD2
TGTGCCAGCAGCTTCGGGAACCCTAGCGGGGGGGCCGGGACCCAGTACTTC
CASSFGNPSGGAGTQYF
>-|TRBJ1-2|TRBV7-9|-
TGTGCCAGCAGCCCCCGGACAGACCCCTATGGCTACACCTTC
CASSPRTDPYGYTF
>-|TRBJ2-4|TRBV11-1|TRBD1
TGTGCCATTTCTAGGACAGGGGGTTTAGCCAAAAACATTCAGTACTTC
CAISRTGGLAKNIQYF
>-|TRBJ2-1|TRBV3-1|TRBD2
TGTGCCAGCAGCCAAGTCCTAGGGGCTAGCGGGGGGCAGTTCTTC
CASSQVLGASGGQFF
>-|TRBJ1-4|TRBV7-9|-
TGTGCCAGCAGCTTCATGGGGTGGGGTGAAAAACTGTTTTTT
CASSFMGWGEKLFF
>few|TRBJ2-1|TRBV5-1|-
TGCGCCAGCAGCTTGGACCGACAGATACCGTACAATGAGCAGTTCTTC
CASSLDRQIPYNEQFF
>-|TRBJ2-2|TRBV5-1|TRBD1
TGCGCCAGCAGCAGCAGACAGGGGCACACCGGGGAGCTGTTTTTT
CASSSRQGHTGELFF
>-|TRBJ2-5|TRBV20-1|-
TGCAGTGCTCTGCCTGCGGGGCCCCAAGAGACCCAGTACTTC
CSALPAGPQETQYF
>many|TRBJ2-6|TRBV7-2|-
TGTGCCAGCAGCTTAGGGCAACCCGGGGCCAACGTCCTGACTTTC
CASSLGQPGANVLTF
>few|TRBJ2-6|TRBV3-1|-
TGTGCCAGCAGTGATGGACGACCGCTGTCCGGGGCCAACGTCCTGACTTTC
CASSDGRPLSGANVLTF
>once|TRBJ1-2|TRBV5-1|-
TGCGCCAGCAGCACGGACAGTACTAACTATGGCTACACCTTC
CASSTDSTNYGYTF
>-|TRBJ2-3|TRBV9|TRBD2
TGTGCCAGCAGCGTAGAGGTAGCGGGGGGGAACACAGATACGCAGTATTTT
CASSVEVAGGNTDTQYF
>-|TRBJ2-5|TRBV4-2|TRBD1
TGTGCCAGCAGCCAAGGGGACAGCCAAGAGACCCAGTACTTC
CASSQGDSQETQYF
>-|TRBJ2-6|TRBV12-3/TRBV12-4|TRBD1
TGTGCCAGCAGTCCACTGACAGGGACCGGGGCTGGGGCCAACGTCCTGACTTTC
CASSPLTGTGAGANVLTF
>few|TRBJ1-4|TRBV4-2|TRBD1
TGTGCCAGCAGCCAAGATACCGGGACAGGGGACGAAAAACTGTTTTTT
CASSQDTGTGDEKLFF
>-|TRBJ2-7|TRBV20-1|-
TGCAGTGGCGCGGACGGCTCCTACGAGCAGTACTTC
CSGADGSYEQYF